The sequence of this TCR beta chain was determined in a study of blood T cells in healthy people across ages. Study results and caveats: More naive CD4+ cells and higher diversity were found in long-lived than in aged donors.

Each sample yielded at least 7 million isolated PBMCs. The CDR3 totals 15 residues. The V end lost 5 bases, the J end lost 6 bases, and 17 bases lay between the germline ends. The germline V gene encodes CDR1 MNHEY and CDR2 SVGEGT. Primers used in a second PCR of roughly 7 to 12 cycles were a sample-barcoded 5' primer and a J-beta primer mix. One entry per CDR3 protein, called by TCRdb with MiXCR from the 5' RACE reads. The table has about 730,000 distinct CDR3 sequences, roughly 47% seen once. Remarks on this clonotype: Its antigen is unidentified.

The receptor was isolated from a woman aged 55-69 years in good health. The chain uses TRBV6-2 or TRBV6-3 and TRBJ2-1; possibly TRBD2 for D (5 bases). Sample: blood. CDR3 nucleotide sequence: TGTGCCAGCAGTAGACCCCTCGGGGAAGTCAATGAGCAGTTCTTC. Encoded protein: CASSRPLGEVNEQFF.